The TCR beta chain under discussion was sequenced for a study of shared clonotypes between healthy human individuals. General study points: Richness estimates generally favored naive over memory subsets.

As concerns this clone: The antigen is undetermined.

CD45RA+ naive and CD45RA-negative memory subsets were separated from CD4+ cells. Germline V gene data show CDR1 as SQVTM and CDR2 as ANQGSEA. After removal of 6 bases from V and 3 bases from J, the junction contained 12 bases not matched to a gene. The CDR3 contains 15 residues. This table comes from immunoSEQ multiplex PCR, and its TCRdb copy is limited to in-frame clones, with some not included. There are under 1,900,000 clones in the sample; approximately 98.5% occur only once, and about 0.35% lies in the top ten. This receptor was identified in a young man in good health. V usage is TRBV29-1 and J usage is TRBJ1-1, with 8 positions matching TRBD1. Material for sequencing was naive CD4+ T cells sorted from blood. Subset defined: CD45RA+ positively selected. The CDR3 coding sequence is TGCAGCGTAGGACAGGGAGGGACGTGGGACACTGAAGCTTTCTTT. It translates to CSVGQGGTWDTEAFF.